This paragraph covers one T cell receptor (beta chain) sequence. At the DNA level, this CDR3 is encoded by other sequences in the same sample as well. The data were taken from a study of OX40 agonist ivuxolimab in advanced cancers. CDR1 MNHEY and CDR2 SMNVEV come from the germline V gene (reference sequence). This CDR3 comprises 12 residues. Trimming took 5 bases from V and 0 from J, leaving 5 bases between them. Clones were sequenced by immunoSEQ multiplex PCR, and TCRdb holds only the in-frame ones, with some missing. The sample carries 70,000 or so clones, roughly nine tenths recorded once. V gene TRBV27 combines with J gene TRBJ2-7; D gene unclear. Sequenced material: CD4+ or CD8+ T cells sorted from blood, taken in a trial of the OX40 agonist ivuxolimab. The receptor's source is an adult with an advanced solid tumor such as melanoma, head and neck, liver or kidney cancer. CDR3 amino acids: CASSPGSYEQYF. The CDR3 DNA is TGTGCCAGCAGTCCAGGCTCCTACGAGCAGTACTTC.